This T cell receptor (beta chain) derives from a study of blood T cell repertoires in COVID-19. Overall study context: The cDNA or gDNA used as material had been derived from T cells, B-cell-depleted T cells, or PBMCs.

TCRdb's table, derived via immunoSEQ multiplex PCR, lists solely in-frame clones and lacks some. The repertoire holds some 220,000 clones, with more than 70% as singletons. Trimming stripped 5 bases from V and 0 bases from J, with 8 bases between. Germline V gene sequence: CDR1 SGHTA, CDR2 FQGNSA. The CDR3 consists of 15 residues. This TCR derives from a human donor in a cohort sampled during active COVID-19. Source material: peripheral blood. The V gene is TRBV7-2, the J gene TRBJ2-6, with D unclear. CDR3 amino acids: CASSRVSSGANVLTF. The CDR3 DNA sequence: TGTGCCAGCAGCCGCGTTTCCTCTGGGGCCAACGTCCTGACTTTC.